Listed below are T cell receptor beta chains from one sample, sequenced in a study of cytomegalovirus exposure and HLA in healthy donors. Clones were read by immunoSEQ multiplex PCR, and TCRdb kept only the in-frame ones, dropping some. The sample has about 190,000 clones, about 80% seen once; the top ten hold about 14%. Sequencing used PBMCs. All receptors derive from a woman in her thirties in good health and CMV-seropositive. Each CDR3 is given with its conserved first and last residue. The D gene is left open where the match is weak. Part of the rows lack a size; the others show once, few, many or a class for expanded clones.

len: 14
j_gene: TRBJ2-1
v_gene: TRBV4-2
abundance: few
d_gene: TRBD2
CDR3aa: CASSPGLAGNEQFF
CDR3nt: TGTGCCAGCAGTCCGGGACTAGCGGGAAATGAGCAGTTCTTC

len: 14
j_gene: TRBJ2-2
v_gene: TRBV30
abundance: few
d_gene: TRBD2
CDR3aa: CAWRLAGRPGELFF
CDR3nt: TGTGCCTGGAGACTAGCGGGAAGGCCCGGGGAGCTGTTTTTT

len: 14
j_gene: TRBJ1-5
v_gene: TRBV19
abundance: .
d_gene: .
CDR3aa: CAGGQSLSNQPQHF
CDR3nt: TGTGCCGGCGGACAGTCTCTTAGCAATCAGCCCCAGCATTTT

len: 13
j_gene: TRBJ2-2
v_gene: TRBV10-3
abundance: .
d_gene: .
CDR3aa: CAIMAGNTGELFF
CDR3nt: TGTGCCATCATGGCGGGGAACACCGGGGAGCTGTTTTTT

len: 16
j_gene: TRBJ1-5
v_gene: TRBV5-1
abundance: .
d_gene: TRBD1
CDR3aa: CASSLTGDVSNQPQHF
CDR3nt: TGCGCCAGCAGCCTAACAGGGGATGTGAGCAATCAGCCCCAGCATTTT

len: 15
j_gene: TRBJ2-1
v_gene: TRBV6-6
abundance: .
d_gene: TRBD2
CDR3aa: CASSALAGGDNEQFF
CDR3nt: TGTGCCAGCAGTGCTCTAGCGGGAGGGGACAATGAGCAGTTCTTC

len: 15
j_gene: TRBJ2-5
v_gene: TRBV19
abundance: .
d_gene: TRBD1
CDR3aa: CASSDTDRGQETQYF
CDR3nt: TGTGCCAGTAGCGACACGGACAGGGGGCAGGAGACCCAGTACTTC

len: 14
j_gene: TRBJ1-1
v_gene: TRBV9
abundance: .
d_gene: .
CDR3aa: CASSVSPGWDSAFF
CDR3nt: TGTGCCAGCAGCGTTAGCCCAGGGTGGGATTCGGCTTTCTTT

len: 14
j_gene: TRBJ2-1
v_gene: TRBV5-6
abundance: once
d_gene: TRBD2
CDR3aa: CASSLAGPNNEQFF
CDR3nt: TGTGCCAGCAGCCTAGCGGGGCCTAACAATGAGCAGTTCTTC

len: 15
j_gene: TRBJ2-1
v_gene: TRBV4-3
abundance: .
d_gene: TRBD1
CDR3aa: CASSQGQGAENEQFF
CDR3nt: TGCGCCAGCAGCCAGGGACAGGGGGCAGAAAATGAGCAGTTCTTC

len: 15
j_gene: TRBJ1-2
v_gene: TRBV6-5
abundance: .
d_gene: TRBD1
CDR3aa: CASTKGGTGANGYTF
CDR3nt: TGTGCCAGCACCAAAGGTGGGACAGGGGCGAATGGCTACACCTTC

len: 14
j_gene: TRBJ2-1
v_gene: TRBV28
abundance: .
d_gene: .
CDR3aa: CASSLSLPPNEQFF
CDR3nt: TGTGCCAGCAGTTTAAGCCTCCCCCCCAATGAGCAGTTCTTC

len: 13
j_gene: TRBJ1-2
v_gene: TRBV30
abundance: .
d_gene: .
CDR3aa: CAYRQTNRHGYTF
CDR3nt: TGTGCCTACAGACAGACCAACAGACATGGCTACACCTTC

len: 17
j_gene: TRBJ2-7
v_gene: TRBV13
abundance: .
d_gene: TRBD2
CDR3aa: CASSFHRPSGRAGEQYF
CDR3nt: TGTGCCAGCAGCTTCCATAGGCCTAGCGGGAGGGCCGGGGAGCAGTACTTC

len: 14
j_gene: TRBJ1-2
v_gene: TRBV6-1
abundance: .
d_gene: TRBD1
CDR3aa: CASTAGTGMDGYTF
CDR3nt: TGTGCCAGCACCGCCGGGACAGGGATGGATGGCTACACCTTC

len: 17
j_gene: TRBJ2-4
v_gene: TRBV27
abundance: .
d_gene: TRBD2
CDR3aa: CASTGRAGDGAKNIQYF
CDR3nt: TGTGCCAGCACGGGCAGGGCGGGGGACGGAGCCAAAAACATTCAGTACTTC

len: 12
j_gene: TRBJ2-5
v_gene: TRBV7-2
abundance: .
d_gene: .
CDR3aa: CASSQTRETQYF
CDR3nt: TGTGCCAGCAGCCAGACTAGAGAGACCCAGTACTTC

len: 18
j_gene: TRBJ2-3
v_gene: TRBV5-1
abundance: .
d_gene: TRBD2
CDR3aa: CASSLEGTGLANTDTQYF
CDR3nt: TGCGCCAGCAGCTTGGAGGGCACGGGACTAGCGAACACAGATACGCAGTATTTT

len: 15
j_gene: TRBJ2-1
v_gene: TRBV30
abundance: .
d_gene: .
CDR3aa: CAWTRGLGAYNEQFF
CDR3nt: TGTGCCTGGACTAGGGGTTTAGGGGCCTACAATGAGCAGTTCTTC

len: 16
j_gene: TRBJ2-2
v_gene: TRBV28
abundance: .
d_gene: .
CDR3aa: CASSIAGGGVAGELFF
CDR3nt: TGTGCCAGCAGTATAGCCGGCGGGGGCGTCGCCGGGGAGCTGTTTTTT

len: 13
j_gene: TRBJ2-5
v_gene: TRBV9
abundance: .
d_gene: .
CDR3aa: CASSPVPQETQYF
CDR3nt: TGTGCCAGCAGCCCAGTGCCCCAAGAGACCCAGTACTTC

len: 14
j_gene: TRBJ2-1
v_gene: TRBV4-1
abundance: .
d_gene: .
CDR3aa: CASQSGLGFNEQFF
CDR3nt: TGCGCCAGCCAAAGTGGGCTGGGTTTCAATGAGCAGTTCTTC

len: 14
j_gene: TRBJ1-4
v_gene: TRBV6-1
abundance: .
d_gene: .
CDR3aa: CASSPFATNEKLFF
CDR3nt: TGTGCCAGCAGTCCATTTGCAACTAATGAAAAACTGTTTTTT

len: 14
j_gene: TRBJ1-5
v_gene: TRBV2
abundance: .
d_gene: .
CDR3aa: CASSDRGRNQPQHF
CDR3nt: TGTGCCAGCAGTGACAGGGGACGCAATCAGCCCCAGCATTTT

len: 12
j_gene: TRBJ1-4
v_gene: TRBV10-1
abundance: .
d_gene: .
CDR3aa: CARRSGREKLFF
CDR3nt: TGCGCCAGACGATCAGGGAGGGAAAAACTGTTTTTT

len: 14
j_gene: TRBJ1-1
v_gene: TRBV6-5
abundance: .
d_gene: .
CDR3aa: CASSLIGTNTEAFF
CDR3nt: TGTGCCAGCAGTTTAATAGGGACAAACACTGAAGCTTTCTTT

len: 15
j_gene: TRBJ2-3
v_gene: TRBV7-3
abundance: .
d_gene: .
CDR3aa: CASSLGARSTDTQYF
CDR3nt: TGTGCCAGCAGCTTAGGAGCGAGAAGCACAGATACGCAGTATTTT

len: 16
j_gene: TRBJ2-3
v_gene: TRBV14
abundance: .
d_gene: .
CDR3aa: CASSQVGGGSSDTQYF
CDR3nt: TGTGCCAGCAGCCAAGTAGGGGGTGGGTCATCGGATACGCAGTATTTT

len: 15
j_gene: TRBJ2-3
v_gene: TRBV5-4
abundance: .
d_gene: .
CDR3aa: CASSLLPGRTDTQYF
CDR3nt: TGTGCCAGCAGCTTGCTCCCAGGGCGGACAGATACGCAGTATTTT

len: 15
j_gene: TRBJ2-7
v_gene: TRBV7-8
abundance: few
d_gene: .
CDR3aa: CASSLVPGVVREQYF
CDR3nt: TGTGCCAGCAGCTTAGTCCCAGGGGTCGTTCGCGAGCAGTACTTC

len: 15
j_gene: TRBJ2-1
v_gene: TRBV7-2
abundance: .
d_gene: TRBD2
CDR3aa: CASSLVGGGWNEQFF
CDR3nt: TGTGCCAGCAGCTTAGTTGGCGGGGGATGGAATGAGCAGTTCTTC

len: 15
j_gene: TRBJ2-5
v_gene: TRBV5-6
abundance: .
d_gene: TRBD1
CDR3aa: CASSLGAGGVGTQYF
CDR3nt: TGTGCCAGCAGCTTGGGGGCAGGGGGAGTAGGGACCCAGTACTTC

len: 16
j_gene: TRBJ2-2
v_gene: TRBV7-6
abundance: .
d_gene: TRBD1
CDR3aa: CASSRTAGGNTGELFF
CDR3nt: TGTGCCAGCAGTAGGACGGCAGGGGGCAACACCGGGGAGCTGTTTTTT

len: 13
j_gene: TRBJ2-3
v_gene: TRBV5-6
abundance: .
d_gene: .
CDR3aa: CASSFGFRDTQYF
CDR3nt: TGTGCCAGCAGCTTCGGGTTCAGAGATACGCAGTATTTT

len: 11
j_gene: TRBJ1-1
v_gene: TRBV20-1
abundance: .
d_gene: .
CDR3aa: CSAPGSTEAFF
CDR3nt: TGCAGTGCTCCAGGGTCCACTGAAGCTTTCTTT

len: 19
j_gene: TRBJ2-3
v_gene: TRBV10-3
abundance: .
d_gene: TRBD1
CDR3aa: CAISHPEAGGVGPTDTQYF
CDR3nt: TGTGCCATCAGTCATCCCGAGGCAGGGGGCGTGGGGCCCACAGATACGCAGTATTTT

len: 12
j_gene: TRBJ2-3
v_gene: TRBV9
abundance: .
d_gene: .
CDR3aa: CASSGLTDTQYF
CDR3nt: TGTGCCAGTTCGGGTCTCACAGATACGCAGTATTTT

len: 14
j_gene: TRBJ1-1
v_gene: TRBV27
abundance: .
d_gene: TRBD1
CDR3aa: CASVPTGGFTEAFF
CDR3nt: TGTGCCAGCGTACCGACAGGGGGGTTTACTGAAGCTTTCTTT

len: 14
j_gene: TRBJ2-7
v_gene: TRBV6-1
abundance: .
d_gene: TRBD1
CDR3aa: CASSETGAGYEQYF
CDR3nt: TGTGCCAGCAGTGAGACAGGGGCAGGCTACGAGCAGTACTTC

len: 14
j_gene: TRBJ1-4
v_gene: TRBV5-6
abundance: .
d_gene: TRBD1
CDR3aa: CASSLGTGREKLFF
CDR3nt: TGTGCCAGCAGCTTAGGGACAGGAAGAGAAAAACTGTTTTTT

len: 14
j_gene: TRBJ1-3
v_gene: TRBV7-8
abundance: .
d_gene: TRBD1
CDR3aa: CASSLWTGGNTIYF
CDR3nt: TGTGCCAGCAGCTTATGGACAGGGGGAAACACCATATATTTT

len: 16
j_gene: TRBJ2-1
v_gene: TRBV28
abundance: few
d_gene: .
CDR3aa: CASSHSGTKNYDEQFF
CDR3nt: TGTGCCAGCAGCCACTCCGGGACAAAGAATTACGATGAGCAGTTCTTC

len: 14
j_gene: TRBJ1-5
v_gene: TRBV5-1
abundance: .
d_gene: TRBD1
CDR3aa: CASSLGQGSQPQHF
CDR3nt: TGCGCCAGCAGCTTGGGACAGGGGAGTCAGCCCCAGCATTTT

len: 16
j_gene: TRBJ2-3
v_gene: TRBV6-1
abundance: .
d_gene: TRBD2
CDR3aa: CASSEALAGGTDTQYF
CDR3nt: TGTGCCAGCAGTGAAGCGTTAGCGGGGGGCACAGATACGCAGTATTTT

len: 13
j_gene: TRBJ2-5
v_gene: TRBV27
abundance: .
d_gene: .
CDR3aa: CASSYSGVGEQYF
CDR3nt: TGTGCCAGCAGTTATAGCGGAGTTGGGGAGCAGTACTTC

len: 17
j_gene: TRBJ2-7
v_gene: TRBV21-1
abundance: .
d_gene: .
CDR3aa: CASSNGSRDRKTYEQYF
CDR3nt: TGTGCCAGCAGCAATGGGAGCCGGGACAGGAAAACCTACGAGCAGTACTTC

len: 13
j_gene: TRBJ2-7
v_gene: TRBV28
abundance: .
d_gene: .
CDR3aa: CASWARDTYEQYF
CDR3nt: TGTGCCAGCTGGGCCCGGGACACCTACGAGCAGTACTTC

len: 15
j_gene: TRBJ1-2
v_gene: TRBV7-9
abundance: .
d_gene: .
CDR3aa: CASRIPSGTGYGYTF
CDR3nt: TGTGCCAGCAGAATACCCTCCGGGACTGGTTATGGCTACACCTTC

len: 16
j_gene: TRBJ2-7
v_gene: TRBV19
abundance: .
d_gene: TRBD2
CDR3aa: CASSIQGTSATYEQYF
CDR3nt: TGTGCCAGTAGTATACAGGGGACTAGCGCTACCTACGAGCAGTACTTC

len: 15
j_gene: TRBJ2-1
v_gene: TRBV5-1
abundance: .
d_gene: .
CDR3aa: CASSLALNAYNEQFF
CDR3nt: TGCGCCAGCAGCTTGGCCCTTAATGCGTACAATGAGCAGTTCTTC

len: 13
j_gene: TRBJ1-5
v_gene: TRBV6-6
abundance: .
d_gene: .
CDR3aa: CASSRAGDQPQHF
CDR3nt: TGTGCCAGCAGTAGGGCGGGTGATCAGCCCCAGCATTTT

len: 15
j_gene: TRBJ2-1
v_gene: TRBV13
abundance: .
d_gene: TRBD2
CDR3aa: CASSPPSGSINEQFF
CDR3nt: TGTGCCAGCAGCCCCCCAAGCGGGAGTATTAATGAGCAGTTCTTC

len: 14
j_gene: TRBJ1-1
v_gene: TRBV5-1
abundance: .
d_gene: .
CDR3aa: CASSLWGGSTEAFF
CDR3nt: TGCGCCAGCAGCTTGTGGGGGGGGTCCACTGAAGCTTTCTTT

len: 18
j_gene: TRBJ2-2
v_gene: TRBV5-1
abundance: .
d_gene: TRBD2
CDR3aa: CASSLAVAGAGETGELFF
CDR3nt: TGCGCCAGCAGCTTGGCAGTAGCGGGGGCCGGAGAGACCGGGGAGCTGTTTTTT

len: 14
j_gene: TRBJ1-1
v_gene: TRBV4-1
abundance: once
d_gene: .
CDR3aa: CASSQYRRGTEAFF
CDR3nt: TGCGCCAGCAGCCAATACCGGAGAGGGACTGAAGCTTTCTTT

len: 16
j_gene: TRBJ1-2
v_gene: TRBV7-2
abundance: .
d_gene: TRBD1
CDR3aa: CASSVSPGTGGGGYTF
CDR3nt: TGTGCCAGCAGCGTATCTCCCGGGACAGGGGGCGGTGGCTACACCTTC

len: 16
j_gene: TRBJ1-2
v_gene: TRBV7-9
abundance: .
d_gene: .
CDR3aa: CASSLASTGANYGYTF
CDR3nt: TGTGCCAGCAGCTTAGCGTCGACAGGAGCTAACTATGGCTACACCTTC